Below are 25 T cell receptor beta chains sequenced from a single sample in a study of blood T cell repertoires in COVID-19. Some clones are missing from TCRdb's copy, which holds only in-frame ones; the method was immunoSEQ multiplex PCR. The table shows 60,000 to 70,000 clones, with roughly 90% occurring only once. Sequencing input: peripheral blood. These receptors came from a man aged 45-60 years with active COVID-19.

The J gene is TRBJ1-6, the V gene TRBV2, with D maybe TRBD1 (5 bases). Germline lookup yields CDR1 SNHLY and CDR2 FYNNEI. The CDR3 length is 14 residues. With 5 bases removed from V and 4 bases from J, the gap between germline ends came to 9 bases. CDR3 DNA: TGTGCCAGCAGTATGACAGATTATAATTCACCCCTCCACTTT. Translating it yields CASSMTDYNSPLHF.

This rearrangement joins TRBV16 to TRBJ1-3, with D perhaps matching TRBD1 (5 bases). There are 14 residues in the CDR3. Trimming left V 0 bases short and J 3 bases short, with 6 bases between. In germline, CDR1 is KGHSY, CDR2 FQNENV. This chain's CDR3 is CASSQSRGGNTIYF. CDR3 bases: TGTGCCAGCAGCCAATCAAGGGGTGGAAACACCATATATTTT. Full variable domain (rest looked up from reference TRBV16 and TRBJ1-3): GEEVAQTPKHLVRGEGQKAKLYCAPIKGHSYVFWYQQVLKNEFKFLISFQNENVFDETGMPKERFSAKCLPNSPCSLEIQATKLEDSAVYFCASSQSRGGNTIYFGEGSWLTVV.

CDR3 in DNA: TGTGCCAGCAGCTCCAACCCCATGAGCGGTACCTCCTACAATGAGCAGTTCTTC. This gives the protein CASSSNPMSGTSYNEQFF. The rearrangement joins TRBV7-2 to TRBJ2-1; TRBD2 is a possible D gene (5 bases). Looked up from germline, CDR1 is SGHTA and CDR2 is FQGNSA. The CDR3 has 18 amino acids. V was clipped by 4 bases and J by 0 bases, with 19 bases between them.

This clone occurred a few times. The chain has TRBV11-3 and TRBJ2-5, with D perhaps TRBD1 (6 bases). V lost 5 bases and J 2 bases, leaving 12 bases between the germline ends. Germline CDR1 is SGHNT and CDR2 is YENEEA. This CDR3 comprises 14 residues. The DNA of the CDR3 is TGTGCCAGCAGCGCCTGGGGGCAGCAAGAGACCCAGTACTTC. Protein sequence: CASSAWGQQETQYF. Supplemented by reference TRBV11-3 and TRBJ2-5, the full variable domain reads EAGVVQSPRYKIIEKKQPVAFWCNPISGHNTLYWYLQNLGQGPELLIRYENEEAVDDSQLPKDRFSAERLKGVDSTLKIQPAELGDSAVYLCASSAWGQQETQYFGPGTRLLVL.

The gene calls are TRBV2 and TRBJ2-5, with 7 nucleotides matching TRBD1. CDR1 and CDR2 from the germline V gene are SNHLY and FYNNEI. With V trimmed by 3 bases and J by 4 bases, 5 bases remained unmatched. The CDR3 sequence is 14 residues long. The CDR3 is CASSERQGTETQYF. DNA of the CDR3: TGTGCCAGCAGTGAGAGACAGGGTACAGAGACCCAGTACTTC.

This rearrangement joins TRBV5-1 to TRBJ2-5, with 10 bases lining up with TRBD1. Germline loops: CDR1 SGHRS, CDR2 YFSETQ. Unmatched junction bases numbered 3, after V lost 5 bases and J lost 5 bases. CDR3 length: 13 amino acids. CDR3 nucleotide sequence: TGCGCCAGCAGACCGGACAGGGGGGAGACCCAGTACTTC. This gives the protein CASRPDRGETQYF.

This rearrangement joins TRBV9 to TRBJ2-5, with 9 bases fitting TRBD1. CDR3 length equals 16 residues. The ends lost 3 bases at V and 0 bases at J; junction bases unmatched: 6. Germline loops: CDR1 SGDLS, CDR2 YYNGEE. As DNA, the CDR3 is TGTGCCAGCAGCGCGGGGGACAGGGCACACCAAGAGACCCAGTACTTC. Translated: CASSAGDRAHQETQYF.

The chain employs TRBV6-6 and TRBJ2-7; no clear D. The V gene's germline CDR1 is MNHNY and CDR2 SVGAGI (reference sequence). The CDR3 consists of 13 residues. V lost 4 bases and J lost 0, with 7 bases in between. The DNA for the CDR3 is TGTGCCAGCAGTTCACAGATCTCCTACGAGCAGTACTTC. Translating it yields CASSSQISYEQYF.

Only one count was recorded for this clone. The chain joins TRBV11-3 to TRBJ2-7; 10 bases are a match to TRBD1. CDR1 and CDR2 from the germline V gene are SGHNT and YENEEA. Trimming took 3 bases from V and 5 from J; bases not matched to a gene: 4. The CDR3 contains 14 residues. In DNA, the CDR3 is TGTGCCAGCAGCTTCGACAGGGGGCTCCACGAGCAGTACTTC. It specifies CASSFDRGLHEQYF. Filled out from reference TRBV11-3 and TRBJ2-7, the complete variable domain reads EAGVVQSPRYKIIEKKQPVAFWCNPISGHNTLYWYLQNLGQGPELLIRYENEEAVDDSQLPKDRFSAERLKGVDSTLKIQPAELGDSAVYLCASSFDRGLHEQYFGPGTRLTVT.

The chain couples TRBV7-9 to TRBJ1-2; 7 bases line up with TRBD1. The CDR3 has 14 residues. The V segment lost 5 bases and the J segment 2 bases; nucleotides outside the gene matches: 5. The germline gives CDR1 SEHNR, CDR2 FQNEAQ (reference sequence). The CDR3 DNA is TGTGCCAGCAGCCATAGGGACAGCAACTATGGCTACACCTTC. Encoded protein: CASSHRDSNYGYTF.

The chain employs TRBV7-8 and TRBJ2-2; 8 bases fit TRBD1. Unmatched junction bases numbered 8, after V lost 4 bases and J lost 4 bases. The CDR3 loop spans 16 amino acids. Germline CDR1 reads SGHVS; CDR2 reads FQNEAQ. CDR3 sequence reads: CASSSQGAPITGELFF. The DNA for the CDR3 is TGTGCCAGCAGCTCGCAGGGGGCACCCATCACCGGGGAGCTGTTTTTT.

The gene calls are TRBV19 and TRBJ2-5; a possible D gene is TRBD2 (6 bases). Germline CDR1 LNHDA, CDR2 SQIVND (reference sequence). The V gene lost 7 bases and the J gene lost 7 bases, with 22 bases spanning the gap. The CDR3 is 15 amino acids. The CDR3 nucleotides are TGTGCCAGTACCAGGGAGGTCGGAGGATCCGGGACCCAGTACTTC. As protein: CASTREVGGSGTQYF.

The V call is TRBV7-6, the J call TRBJ2-2, with 7 bases that match TRBD1. The CDR3 runs 15 residues. Germline values: CDR1 SGHVS, CDR2 FNYEAQ. With V trimmed by 8 bases and J by 6 bases, 12 bases remained unmatched. Here the CDR3 DNA reads TGTGCCAGCCGCCTGAATACAGGGGCCCCCGGGGAGCTGTTTTTT. This encodes CASRLNTGAPGELFF.

This chain joins TRBV19 and TRBJ1-1; 7 nucleotides match TRBD1. Trimming at V came to 7 bases and at J to 1 base, leaving 6 bases not matched to a gene. The CDR3 contains 14 residues. CDR1 LNHDA and CDR2 SQIVND come from the germline V gene (reference sequence). CDR3 nucleotides: TGTGCCAGTAACGAAGGGGGCAGGAACACTGAAGCTTTCTTT. Its translation: CASNEGGRNTEAFF. The full variable domain, with the rest looked up from reference TRBV19 and TRBJ1-1, is DGGITQSPKYLFRKEGQNVTLSCEQNLNHDAMYWYRQDPGQGLRLIYYSQIVNDFQKGDIAEGYSVSREKKESFPLTVTSAQKNPTAFYLCASNEGGRNTEAFFGQGTRLTVV.

The chain joins TRBV25-1 to TRBJ2-7; 8 positions agree with TRBD2. V gave up 8 bases and J gave up 6 bases; unmatched junction bases: 12. Germline-derived CDR1 and CDR2 are MGHDK and SYGVNS. This CDR3 contains 14 residues. DNA for the CDR3: TGTGCCAGCCAATCCGGCGGGAGGTATGCCGAGCAGTACTTC. Its protein is CASQSGGRYAEQYF.

V usage is TRBV12-3 or TRBV12-4 and J usage is TRBJ1-1; D is uncertain. The germline V and J ends were trimmed by 3 bases and 9 bases, with 14 bases remaining between them. This CDR3 has 13 residues. The CDR3 here is CASSLSKQPQAFF. CDR3 sequence (DNA): TGTGCCAGCAGTTTGAGTAAACAGCCCCAAGCTTTCTTT.

V gene TRBV7-9 combines with J gene TRBJ2-5; TRBD2 matches 13 bases. The V gene's germline CDR1 is SEHNR and CDR2 FQNEAQ (reference sequence). The CDR3 consists of 15 residues. Trimming took 5 bases from V and 5 from J; bases not matched to a gene: 5. CDR3 sequence reads: CASSQGTSGDETQYF. The DNA of the CDR3 is TGTGCCAGCAGCCAAGGGACTAGCGGGGATGAGACCCAGTACTTC.

The chain employs TRBV5-1 and TRBJ2-2, with 8 nucleotides matching TRBD2. This CDR3 spans 20 amino acids. Germline CDR1 is SGHRS and CDR2 is YFSETQ. J lost 3 bases, V lost 0 bases, and 16 bases had no gene match. CDR3 nucleotides: TGCGCCAGCAGCTTGGTGGCAGGGGCCTCTAGCGGGTTTTACACCGGGGAGCTGTTTTTT. Translation gives CASSLVAGASSGFYTGELFF.

CDR3 sequence reads: CATSDFGGSGGAYNEQFF. CDR3 in DNA: TGTGCCACCAGTGATTTTGGCGGCAGCGGGGGGGCCTACAATGAGCAGTTCTTC. This chain joins TRBV24-1 and TRBJ2-1; TRBD2 agrees at 10 bases. CDR3 size: 18 residues. Germline CDR1 reads KGHDR; CDR2 reads SFDVKD. V lost 1 base to trimming and J lost 2 bases; unmatched junction nucleotides: 7.

This clone came up once. The gene calls are TRBV2 and TRBJ1-2, with unresolved D. CDR1 is SNHLY, CDR2 FYNNEI, per germline. The CDR3 runs to 11 residues. The V end lost 8 bases, the J end lost 8 bases, and 12 bases lay between the germline ends. CDR3 coding DNA: TGTGCCAGCGTGAGGTTTTCCGGCTACACCTTC. Its protein product is CASVRFSGYTF.

The table lists this clone with a count of one. The DNA of the CDR3 is TGTGCCAGCAGCCAAAGGGGTAGCGGGAACACAGATACGCAGTATTTT. It translates to CASSQRGSGNTDTQYF. The rearrangement uses TRBV3-1 (or the pseudogene TRBV3-2) and TRBJ2-3; 8 bases agree with TRBD2. The CDR3 consists of 16 residues. Germline V lookup: CDR1 LGHDT, CDR2 YNNKEL (reference sequence). V lost 2 bases to trimming and J lost 2 bases; unmatched junction nucleotides: 6.

This clone was recorded once. CDR3 amino acids: CASSLALDEQFF. As DNA, the CDR3 is TGTGCCAGCAGCTTAGCCCTTGATGAGCAGTTCTTC. The V call is TRBV11-2, the J call TRBJ2-1; the D is unclear. This CDR3 contains 12 residues. The ends were cut back, 1 base at V and 8 bases at J, with 6 bases in the middle. The germline V gene has CDR1 SGHAT and CDR2 FQNNGV.

The chain recombines TRBV2 with TRBJ2-7; 9 positions match TRBD1. The germline CDR1 and CDR2 sequences are SNHLY and FYNNEI. CDR3 size: 13 residues. V shed 8 bases and J 3 bases; nucleotides not matched to a gene: 5. The CDR3 coding sequence is TGTGCCAGCGGTCGGGACAGGGTCTACGAGCAGTACTTC. It is translated as CASGRDRVYEQYF.

This sequence joins TRBV2 and TRBJ1-2; TRBD1 might be the D (5 bases). In germline, CDR1 is SNHLY, CDR2 FYNNEI. Trimming left V 7 bases short and J 6 bases short, with 12 bases between. The CDR3 has 12 residues. The CDR3 loop is CASKTGDNGYTF. The CDR3 nucleotides are TGTGCCAGCAAAACAGGCGATAATGGCTACACCTTC.

The chain combines TRBV7-9 with TRBJ2-6; D is possibly TRBD1 (5 bases). V was cut by 7 bases and J by 0 bases, with 10 bases left in between. CDR1 and CDR2 (germline): SEHNR, FQNEAQ (reference sequence). CDR3 length: 15 residues. Here the CDR3 DNA reads TGTGCCAGCAACCCGACAGTCTCTGGGGCCAACGTCCTGACTTTC. This encodes CASNPTVSGANVLTF.